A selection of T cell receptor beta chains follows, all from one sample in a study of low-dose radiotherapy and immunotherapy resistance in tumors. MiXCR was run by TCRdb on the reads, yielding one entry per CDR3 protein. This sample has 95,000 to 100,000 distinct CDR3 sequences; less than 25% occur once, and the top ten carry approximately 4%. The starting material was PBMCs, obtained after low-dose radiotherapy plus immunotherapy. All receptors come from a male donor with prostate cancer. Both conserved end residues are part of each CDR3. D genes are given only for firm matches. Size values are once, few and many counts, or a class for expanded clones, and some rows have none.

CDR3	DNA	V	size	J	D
CSALLGGNYGYTF	TGCAGTGCTCTGTTAGGGGGCAACTATGGCTACACCTTC	TRBV20-1	many	TRBJ1-2	TRBD1
CASEGQNTGELFF	TGTGCCAGTGAAGGACAGAACACCGGGGAGCTGTTTTTT	TRBV19	.	TRBJ2-2	.
CASTLEGGFEQYF	TGTGCCAGCACCCTAGAGGGAGGGTTCGAGCAGTACTTC	TRBV2	many	TRBJ2-7	TRBD2
CASSGDLRGTQYF	TGTGCCAGCAGCGGGGACCTGCGGGGTACGCAGTATTTT	TRBV2	many	TRBJ2-3	.
CATSDLLEGQPQETQYF	TGTGCCACCAGTGACCTTCTGGAGGGGCAGCCCCAAGAGACCCAGTACTTC	TRBV24-1	many	TRBJ2-5	.
CASSPPTTGGNYGYTF	TGTGCCAGCAGCCCACCCACGACAGGGGGAAACTATGGCTACACCTTC	TRBV5-6	many	TRBJ1-2	TRBD1
CASSNITDITDTQYF	TGTGCCAGCAGCAACATAACAGATATCACAGATACGCAGTATTTT	TRBV13	many	TRBJ2-3	.
CASSFPSSGANVLTF	TGTGCCAGCAGCTTTCCGAGCTCTGGGGCCAACGTCCTGACTTTC	TRBV7-9	many	TRBJ2-6	.
CASTNKDGQQNTEAFF	TGTGCCAGTACAAATAAAGATGGACAGCAGAACACTGAAGCTTTCTTT	TRBV11-2	.	TRBJ1-1	.
CASSLDPGGGTDTQYF	TGCGCCAGCAGCTTGGACCCGGGGGGGGGCACAGATACGCAGTATTTT	TRBV5-1	many	TRBJ2-3	TRBD2
CASSDNPNEQFF	TGTGCCAGCAGTGATAATCCTAATGAGCAGTTCTTC	TRBV6-5	many	TRBJ2-1	.
CASSLGGSYNSPLHF	TGTGCCAGCAGCTTAGGGGGCTCCTATAATTCACCCCTCCACTTT	TRBV7-8	many	TRBJ1-6	.
CASSRQGARSGEQYF	TGTGCCAGCAGCAGACAGGGGGCGCGATCAGGGGAGCAGTACTTC	TRBV16	few	TRBJ2-7	TRBD1
CASSPARQYEQYF	TGTGCCAGCAGCCCGGCCAGACAGTACGAGCAGTACTTC	TRBV7-2	many	TRBJ2-7	.
CASSVRGRVGYEQYF	TGTGCCAGCAGTGTGCGGGGCAGGGTGGGGTACGAGCAGTACTTC	TRBV2	many	TRBJ2-7	.
CASSPKFGRGDQETQYF	TGCGCCAGCAGCCCGAAGTTCGGGCGGGGGGACCAAGAGACCCAGTACTTC	TRBV5-1	.	TRBJ2-5	TRBD2
CASSLLPPSSYNEQFF	TGTGCCAGCAGCCTCCTACCCCCGAGCTCCTACAATGAGCAGTTCTTC	TRBV6-2/TRBV6-3	.	TRBJ2-1	.
CASSSGGNEQFF	TGCGCCAGCAGCTCAGGGGGAAATGAGCAGTTCTTC	TRBV5-1	many	TRBJ2-1	TRBD1
CSARVRGGATGELFF	TGCAGTGCTAGAGTAAGGGGCGGCGCCACCGGGGAGCTGTTTTTT	TRBV20-1	many	TRBJ2-2	.
CAWTTEPLNGYTF	TGTGCCTGGACGACAGAGCCCCTGAATGGCTACACCTTC	TRBV30	many	TRBJ1-2	.
CASRGTGATETQYF	TGTGCCAGCAGAGGGACAGGGGCGACAGAGACCCAGTACTTC	TRBV6-5	.	TRBJ2-5	TRBD1
CASSFLQVLGNNEQFF	TGTGCCAGCAGCTTCCTACAGGTCCTCGGGAACAATGAGCAGTTCTTC	TRBV11-2	many	TRBJ2-1	.
CASSIEPQPQHF	TGTGCCAGTAGTATAGAACCACAGCCCCAGCATTTT	TRBV19	many	TRBJ1-5	.
CATSRDVETQYF	TGTGCCACCAGCAGAGATGTGGAGACCCAGTACTTC	TRBV15	medium-sized	TRBJ2-5	.
CSAINSGIGGNNEQFF	TGCAGTGCTATTAATAGCGGAATAGGAGGAAACAATGAGCAGTTCTTC	TRBV20-1	.	TRBJ2-1	.
CASSIAGSGTQYF	TGTGCCAGTAGTATCGCAGGTAGTGGTACGCAGTATTTT	TRBV19	many	TRBJ2-3	.
CASSPGGVLETQYF	TGTGCCAGCAGCCCAGGGGGAGTGTTAGAGACCCAGTACTTC	TRBV12-3/TRBV12-4	many	TRBJ2-5	TRBD1
CASSQGPLGTEQYF	TGCGCCAGCAGCCAGGGACCTCTTGGGACAGAGCAGTACTTC	TRBV4-1	many	TRBJ2-7	.
CASSAGGRDTQYF	TGTGCCAGTAGCGCGGGGGGCCGAGATACGCAGTATTTT	TRBV19	few	TRBJ2-3	TRBD2
CASGFGGGSNYGYTF	TGTGCCAGCGGATTCGGAGGGGGCTCGAACTATGGCTACACCTTC	TRBV11-2	many	TRBJ1-2	TRBD1
CASSPKTSGGYEQYF	TGTGCCAGCAGCCCTAAGACTAGCGGGGGCTACGAGCAGTACTTC	TRBV11-1	many	TRBJ2-7	TRBD2
CASSLVTDQPQHF	TGTGCCAGCAGCTTGGTCACGGATCAGCCCCAGCATTTT	TRBV5-8	many	TRBJ1-5	.
CASSLMGGEKEQFF	TGTGCCAGCAGCTTAATGGGGGGGGAGAAAGAGCAGTTCTTC	TRBV7-9	many	TRBJ2-1	TRBD2
CASSPWDISNTEAFF	TGTGCCAGCAGCCCCTGGGACATCTCGAACACTGAAGCTTTCTTT	TRBV9	.	TRBJ1-1	.
CASSGTGQGNTGELFF	TGCGCCAGCAGCGGAACGGGACAGGGGAACACCGGGGAGCTGTTTTTT	TRBV5-1	.	TRBJ2-2	TRBD1
CASSYRQSTEAFF	TGTGCCAGCAGTTACCGACAGTCCACTGAAGCTTTCTTT	TRBV6-5	.	TRBJ1-1	.